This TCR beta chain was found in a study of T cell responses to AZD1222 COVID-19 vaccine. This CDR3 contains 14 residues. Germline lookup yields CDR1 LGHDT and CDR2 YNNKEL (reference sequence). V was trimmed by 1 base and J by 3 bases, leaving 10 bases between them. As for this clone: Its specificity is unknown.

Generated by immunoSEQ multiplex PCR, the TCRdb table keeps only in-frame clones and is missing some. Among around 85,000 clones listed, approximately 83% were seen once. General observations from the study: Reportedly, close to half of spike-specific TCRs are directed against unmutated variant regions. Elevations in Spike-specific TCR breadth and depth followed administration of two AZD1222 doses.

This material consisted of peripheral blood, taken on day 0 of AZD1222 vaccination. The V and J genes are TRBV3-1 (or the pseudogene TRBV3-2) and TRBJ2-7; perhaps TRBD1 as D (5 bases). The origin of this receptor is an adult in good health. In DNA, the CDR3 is TGTGCCAGCAGCCAAGTTGGGCAGGGCTACGAGCAGTACTTC. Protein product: CASSQVGQGYEQYF.